Below, 10 T cell receptor beta chains from the same sample are listed, as sequenced in a study of shared clonotypes between healthy human individuals (dated by TCRdb to 2019 to 2021). Library preparation was by the immunoSEQ multiplex PCR assay. The table comes from immuneACCESS by way of TCRdb, which keeps in-frame sequences with V and J called. Part of the clones is missing from these tables; in studies checked, under half for an unresolved V gene and the rest for unknown reasons. For this sample there are just over 2,000,000 clones; roughly 94% appear just once. Under 0.15% of the sample goes to the ten largest clones. Sequenced sample: naive CD4+ T cells sorted from blood. This specimen's cell subset or site label, per the study, means: CD45RA+ positively selected. These receptors all stem from a man younger than 30 in good health.

The V gene is TRBV6-5, the J gene TRBJ2-3, with TRBD1 identical over 10 bases. In germline, CDR1 is MNHEY, CDR2 SVGAGI. The CDR3 totals 15 residues. With V trimmed by 2 bases and J by 7 bases, 6 bases remained unmatched. DNA of the CDR3: TGTGCCAGCAGTTACCGGGACAGGGGCTTTTATACGCAGTATTTT. Translated: CASSYRDRGFYTQYF.

Notes on this clone: The identical CDR3 is also encoded by other nucleotide sequences in the sample. This rearrangement joins TRBV7-3 to TRBJ2-5; TRBD2 matches at 10 bases. V lost 6 bases to trimming and J lost 0 bases; unmatched junction nucleotides: 4. Germline V gene data show CDR1 as SGHTA and CDR2 as FQGTGA. The CDR3 sequence is 15 residues long. The CDR3 here is CASSFSGGNQETQYF. For the CDR3, the DNA is TGTGCCAGCAGTTTTAGCGGGGGGAACCAAGAGACCCAGTACTTC.

The CDR3 reads CASSQQVVYEQYF. CDR3 nucleotide sequence: TGCGCCAGCAGCCAGCAGGTCGTTTACGAGCAGTACTTC. V gene TRBV4-3 combines with J gene TRBJ2-7; D uncertain. The CDR3 runs 13 residues. CDR1 is LGHNA and CDR2 is YSLEER in the germline V gene. V was cut by 3 bases and J by 4 bases, with 10 bases left in between.

This clone appeared once. This clone may be a read error of a much larger clone one base away. V usage is TRBV15 and J usage is TRBJ2-7, with D uncertain. V was pared by 1 base and J by 0 bases, with 7 bases between. The length of the CDR3 is 14 residues. CDR1 is LNHNV, CDR2 YYDKDF, per germline (reference sequence). DNA for the CDR3: TGTGCCACCAGCAGAGTTGGCAGCTCCTACGAGCAGTACTTC. As protein: CATSRVGSSYEQYF.

The chain joins TRBV10-1 to TRBJ1-1; 7 nucleotides match TRBD1. This CDR3 contains 15 residues. CDR1 WNHNN and CDR2 SYGVQD come from the germline V gene (reference sequence). V shed 0 bases, J shed 5 bases, and the junction held 6 bases outside the gene matches. CDR3 region: CASSESLQGRTEAFF. The CDR3 nucleotides are TGCGCCAGCAGTGAGTCGTTACAGGGGAGGACTGAAGCTTTCTTT.

The chain couples TRBV6-5 to TRBJ2-5; D uncertain. Germline values: CDR1 MNHEY, CDR2 SVGAGI. V dropped 0 bases and J dropped 1 base, with 12 bases sitting between them. The CDR3 is 16 amino acids. The CDR3 nucleotides read TGTGCCAGCAGTTACTCATTCCGATCGGTCCAAGAGACCCAGTACTTC. Its protein product is CASSYSFRSVQETQYF.

The J gene is TRBJ2-3, the V gene TRBV7-9; a possible D gene is TRBD1 (6 bases). V was trimmed by 1 base and J by 8 bases, leaving 13 bases between them. There are 14 residues in the CDR3. Per germline, CDR1 SEHNR and CDR2 FQNEAQ (reference sequence). DNA of the CDR3: TGTGCCAGCAGCTTAGGACAGGCCATAGGTACGCAGTATTTT. This sequence encodes CASSLGQAIGTQYF.

The chain uses TRBV28 and TRBJ1-4, with 7 nucleotides matching TRBD1. Germline V lookup: CDR1 MDHEN, CDR2 SYDVKM. This CDR3 region has 16 residues. Germline trimming cut 5 bases from V and 3 bases from J; bases unmatched to any gene: 9. CDR3 in amino acids: CASSPASGTANEKLFF. The CDR3, as DNA: TGTGCCAGCAGTCCAGCTTCAGGGACAGCTAATGAAAAACTGTTTTTT.

The rearrangement joins TRBV7-6 to TRBJ2-7; TRBD1 matches 7 bases. CDR1 is SGHVS and CDR2 is FNYEAQ in the germline V gene. V shed 2 bases, J shed 4 bases, and the junction held 2 bases outside the gene matches. The CDR3 totals 13 residues. CDR3 region: CASSLSTGYEQYF. In nucleotides, the CDR3 is TGTGCCAGCAGCTTATCGACAGGGTACGAGCAGTACTTC.

This clone was detected only a few times. This rearrangement joins TRBV19 to TRBJ2-7; 9 bases match TRBD2. The CDR3 has 15 amino acids. With V trimmed by 3 bases and J by 0 bases, 3 bases remained unmatched. The germline CDR1 and CDR2 sequences are LNHDA and SQIVND (reference sequence). CDR3 nucleotides: TGTGCCAGTAGTATCTTTAGCGGGAGCTCCTACGAGCAGTACTTC. Translating it yields CASSIFSGSSYEQYF.